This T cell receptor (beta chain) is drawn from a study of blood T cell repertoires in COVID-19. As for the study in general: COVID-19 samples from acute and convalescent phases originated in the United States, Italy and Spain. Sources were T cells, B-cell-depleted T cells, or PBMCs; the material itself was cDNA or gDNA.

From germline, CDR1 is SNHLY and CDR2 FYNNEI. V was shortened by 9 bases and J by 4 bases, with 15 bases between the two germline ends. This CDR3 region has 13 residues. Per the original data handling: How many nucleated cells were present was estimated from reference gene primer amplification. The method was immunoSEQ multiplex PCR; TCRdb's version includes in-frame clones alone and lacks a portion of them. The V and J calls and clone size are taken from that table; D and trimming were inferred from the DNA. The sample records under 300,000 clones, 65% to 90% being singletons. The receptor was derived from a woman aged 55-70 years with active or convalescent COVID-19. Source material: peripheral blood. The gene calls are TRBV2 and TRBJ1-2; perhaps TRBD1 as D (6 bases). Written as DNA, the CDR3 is TGTGCCAGAAGCAGGGGCGGAATCTATGGCTACACCTTC. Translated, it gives CARSRGGIYGYTF.